What follows are 10 T cell receptor beta chains derived from one specimen sequenced in a study of glioma-infiltrating T cells after dendritic cell vaccination (dated by TCRdb to the mid-2010s). To prepare the library, the immunoSEQ multiplex PCR assay was applied. TCRdb holds this immuneACCESS table with in-frame rearrangements only. Some clones are missing; in checked studies, unresolved V genes explain under half, and the rest has no known cause. Recorded for this sample are 93,000 or so clones; roughly four fifths of them occurred a single time. Approximately 12% of the sample is taken by the ten largest. This specimen was blood, taken before dendritic cell vaccination. Receptor source: a human donor with glioblastoma.

V gene TRBV7-2 combines with J gene TRBJ2-3; 8 bases fit TRBD2. With 4 bases clipped from V and 9 bases from J, the junction kept 9 bases outside the gene matches. The CDR3 sequence is 14 residues long. The germline V gene has CDR1 SGHTA and CDR2 FQGNSA. The CDR3 loop reads CASSSAGGLRTQYF. The CDR3 DNA reads as TGTGCCAGCAGCTCGGCGGGGGGCCTGAGAACGCAGTATTTT.

This chain joins TRBV18 and TRBJ2-3; a weak D match, TRBD1 (5 bases). Germline assignment: CDR1 KGHSH and CDR2 LQKENI. Trimming took 6 bases from V and 3 from J, leaving 13 bases between them. CDR3 length equals 14 residues. CDR3: CASSFQGGTDTQYF. The CDR3 DNA sequence: TGTGCCAGCTCTTTCCAGGGTGGGACAGATACGCAGTATTTT.

CDR3 coding DNA: TGTGCCACCAGCAGAGGGACAGGGGGCTATGCTGAAGCTTTCTTT. Protein product: CATSRGTGGYAEAFF. The rearrangement uses TRBV15 and TRBJ1-1; 11 nucleotides agree with TRBD1. This CDR3 region has 15 residues. Germline V gene sequence: CDR1 LNHNV, CDR2 YYDKDF (reference sequence). Trimming cost V 1 base and J 6 bases; bases outside gene matches: 4.

V and J are TRBV7-2 and TRBJ2-7; D call uncertain. Trimming took off 5 bases at V and 3 bases at J, with 11 bases between the two ends. The CDR3 runs to 13 residues. Germline V gives CDR1 SGHTA, CDR2 FQGNSA. CDR3 sequence reads: CASSPNQIYEQYF. CDR3 nucleotides: TGTGCCAGCAGCCCCAATCAGATCTACGAGCAGTACTTC.

V gene TRBV27 combines with J gene TRBJ2-7; D may be TRBD1 (6 bases). CDR1 is MNHEY and CDR2 is SMNVEV in the germline V gene (reference sequence). CDR3 length: 14 amino acids. Trimming stripped 6 bases from V and 3 bases from J, with 15 bases between. The CDR3 reads CASSHPGQIYEQYF. The CDR3 nucleotides read TGTGCCAGCAGCCACCCGGGACAAATCTACGAGCAGTACTTC.

The J gene is TRBJ1-1, the V gene TRBV27, with TRBD1 matching 9 bases. In germline, CDR1 is MNHEY, CDR2 SMNVEV (reference sequence). The CDR3 runs to 15 residues. After removal of 5 bases from V and 5 bases from J, the junction contained 9 bases not matched to a gene. CDR3 amino acids: CASSDLQGAETEAFF. The CDR3 coding sequence is TGTGCCAGCAGTGACCTACAGGGGGCGGAAACTGAAGCTTTCTTT.

This sequence joins TRBV7-9 and TRBJ2-3; 12 nucleotides match TRBD2. The J segment lost 1 base and the V segment lost 3 bases, leaving 8 bases of the junction unmatched. CDR1 and CDR2 (germline): SEHNR, FQNEAQ (reference sequence). CDR3 length: 18 amino acids. The CDR3 protein is CASSLMFWTSGGTDTQYF. CDR3 in DNA: TGTGCCAGCAGCTTGATGTTCTGGACTAGCGGGGGCACAGATACGCAGTATTTT.

The chain combines TRBV7-9 with TRBJ1-4, with a tentative D call TRBD1 (6 bases). Trimming removed 1 base from V and 6 bases from J, with 6 bases in between. This CDR3 has 13 amino acids. Germline lookup yields CDR1 SEHNR and CDR2 FQNEAQ (reference sequence). The CDR3 is CASSLGTDEKLFF. CDR3 in DNA: TGTGCCAGCAGCTTAGGGACAGATGAAAAACTGTTTTTT.

This chain links TRBV10-3 with TRBJ1-4; 7 positions match TRBD1. Per the germline V gene, CDR1 is ENHRY and CDR2 is SYGVKD. The V and J ends lost 11 bases and 7 bases, in that order; junction bases with no gene match: 16. This CDR3 comprises 15 residues. This CDR3 reads CAPRRQGCFGEKLFF. The CDR3 coding sequence is TGTGCCCCCCGGCGACAGGGCTGTTTTGGTGAAAAACTGTTTTTT.

The genes are TRBV7-2 and TRBJ1-3; a weak D match, TRBD1 (6 bases). This CDR3 region has 14 residues. V was pared by 0 bases and J by 5 bases, with 8 bases between. Germline assignment: CDR1 SGHTA and CDR2 FQGNSA. The CDR3 region is CASSLAGDRNTIYF. CDR3 in DNA: TGTGCCAGCAGCTTAGCGGGGGACAGAAACACCATATATTTT.